This record concerns one TCR beta chain sequence. Its antigen is currently unknown. The repertoire was sequenced with immunoSEQ multiplex PCR; TCRdb's copy has only in-frame clones and lacks some. Among more than 90,000 clones listed, 86% were seen once. The record originates from a study of T cell responses to AZD1222 COVID-19 vaccine. Study-level results: Donors were mostly white British, more females; clonal diversity possibly underestimated.

The CDR3 is made up of 14 amino acids. Germline V gives CDR1 SGHAT, CDR2 FQNNGV. With 4 bases removed from V and 5 bases from J, the gap between germline ends came to 14 bases. The TCR originated in an adult in good health. The J gene is TRBJ1-2, the V gene TRBV11-2, with D unresolved. Sequenced material: peripheral blood, taken on day 0 of AZD1222 vaccination. The CDR3, as DNA: TGTGCCAGCAGCTCCGACCCCACGTATTATGGCTACACCTTC. Translating it yields CASSSDPTYYGYTF.